Presented here are 3 T cell receptor beta chains from one specimen sequenced in a study of early T cells in non-severe SARS-CoV-2 infection. TCRdb redid the calling of the 5' RACE reads with MiXCR, one entry per CDR3 protein. This sample has roughly 66,000 distinct CDR3 sequences, with roughly 10% found just once. Sequencing used whole blood. Receptor source: an adult who was a healthcare worker with PCR-confirmed SARS-CoV-2 infection or an uninfected control (not recorded which).

The chain joins TRBV10-2 to TRBJ2-5; D uncertain. Per the germline V gene, CDR1 is WSHSY and CDR2 is SAAADI. Between the trimmed V and J ends, which lost 4 bases and 3 bases, there was a span of 6 bases. The CDR3 has 12 amino acids. CDR3 in amino acids: CASSVREETQYF. The CDR3 nucleotides read TGCGCCAGCAGTGTTAGGGAAGAGACCCAGTACTTC.

The rearrangement joins TRBV19 to TRBJ1-4; D gene uncertain. CDR3 length: 14 residues. Germline CDR1 reads LNHDA; CDR2 reads SQIVND (reference sequence). The V gene lost 5 bases and the J gene lost 4 bases, with 11 bases spanning the gap. The CDR3 nucleotides read TGTGCCAGTAGTCAAGTCTCCGGTAATGAAAAACTGTTTTTT. Protein sequence: CASSQVSGNEKLFF.

The chain combines TRBV6-1 with TRBJ2-1, with 8 bases fitting TRBD2. The V and J ends lost 4 bases and 8 bases, in that order; junction bases with no gene match: 7. The germline CDR1 and CDR2 sequences are MNHNS and SASEGT. The CDR3 loop spans 14 amino acids. CDR3 region: CASSAGTSNDEQFF. In DNA form, the CDR3 reads TGTGCCAGCAGTGCCGGGACTAGTAACGATGAGCAGTTCTTC.